These 16 T cell receptor beta chains share one sample of origin, sequenced in a study of shared clonotypes between healthy human individuals. Assay used: immunoSEQ multiplex PCR; TCRdb lists only in-frame clones, some missing. The sample lists about 1 million clones; about 84% were seen once. The specimen was memory CD4+ T cells from PBMCs. Subset noted: CD45RA-negative fraction. All receptors come from a man between 18 and 35 years old in good health. Some clones in this sample may be carry-over from other donors' samples.

This rearrangement joins TRBV6-1 to TRBJ1-2, with D maybe TRBD1 (5 bases). The length of the CDR3 is 15 residues. V lost 4 bases to trimming and J lost 2 bases, with 14 bases between them. Germline loops: CDR1 MNHNS, CDR2 SASEGT. The CDR3 nucleotides are TGTGCCAGCAGTGCCACCGGGGCGGCAAACTATGGCTACACCTTC. Protein product: CASSATGAANYGYTF.

V is TRBV27 and J is TRBJ2-7; 9 bases fit TRBD1. The CDR3 sequence is 15 residues long. Germline lookup yields CDR1 MNHEY and CDR2 SMNVEV (reference sequence). Trimming cost V 7 bases and J 5 bases; bases outside gene matches: 12. The CDR3 loop reads CASKSVRDRENEQYF. For the CDR3, the DNA is TGTGCCAGCAAATCCGTTCGGGACAGGGAAAACGAGCAGTACTTC.

CDR3 sequence (DNA): TGCGCCAGCAGCTTTATGCAGGGCGGTTACGAGCAGTACTTC. Translated, it gives CASSFMQGGYEQYF. J is TRBJ2-7 and V is TRBV5-1, with D perhaps TRBD1 (5 bases). The CDR3 contains 14 residues. In germline, CDR1 is SGHRS, CDR2 YFSETQ. The germline V and J ends were trimmed by 2 bases and 4 bases, with 13 bases remaining between them.

This clone has just a few counts. The chain carries TRBV6-6 and TRBJ1-5, with TRBD1 identical over 7 bases. CDR3 length: 16 amino acids. V lost 6 bases, J lost 2 bases, and 10 bases stayed unmatched. Germline V gene sequence: CDR1 MNHNY, CDR2 SVGAGI (reference sequence). The CDR3 protein is CASRPKTGSGNQPQHF. The CDR3 DNA is TGTGCCAGCAGACCCAAGACAGGGTCGGGCAATCAGCCCCAGCATTTT.

The chain is built from TRBV7-2 and TRBJ2-1; D remains ambiguous. CDR3 size: 13 residues. Trimming took off 7 bases at V and 7 bases at J, with 14 bases between the two ends. CDR1 SGHTA and CDR2 FQGNSA come from the germline V gene. CDR3 sequence (DNA): TGTGCCAGCATCATTCGGTGGTGTAATGAGCAGTTCTTC. As protein: CASIIRWCNEQFF. Drawing the rest from reference TRBV7-2 and TRBJ2-1, the complete variable domain is GAGVSQSPSNKVTEKGKDVELRCDPISGHTALYWYRQSLGQGLEFLIYFQGNSAPDKSGLPSDRFSAERTGGSVSTLTIQRTQQEDSAVYLCASIIRWCNEQFFGPGTRLTVL.

Remarks on this clone: Just one base apart from a much larger clone, this may be a read error. This rearrangement joins TRBV7-9 to TRBJ1-1; no definite D call. The germline gives CDR1 SEHNR, CDR2 FQNEAQ (reference sequence). The CDR3 has 11 amino acids. V was shortened by 1 base and J by 6 bases, with 3 bases between the two germline ends. CDR3 sequence reads: CASSLGSEAFF. The CDR3 DNA reads TGTGCCAGCAGCTTAGGCTCTGAAGCTTTCTTT.

The chain combines TRBV29-1 with TRBJ1-1; D is unclear. CDR1 and CDR2 from the germline V gene are SQVTM and ANQGSEA. With 8 bases removed from V and 1 base from J, the gap between germline ends came to 11 bases. This CDR3 comprises 12 residues. DNA of the CDR3: TGCAGCATAGAACCAGGGAACACTGAAGCTTTCTTT. Encoded protein: CSIEPGNTEAFF.

J is TRBJ2-1 and V is TRBV5-1; weak D call: TRBD1 (6 bases). The ends were cut back, 0 bases at V and 7 bases at J, with 14 bases in the middle. The CDR3 runs 15 residues. Germline V gene data show CDR1 as SGHRS and CDR2 as YFSETQ. In nucleotides, the CDR3 is TGCGCCAGCAGCTTGGACAGCGGAAGGGGGAATGAGCAGTTCTTC. This gives the protein CASSLDSGRGNEQFF.

This clone has just a few counts. The V gene is TRBV7-2, the J gene TRBJ2-3; D not resolved. This CDR3 contains 12 residues. Looked up from germline, CDR1 is SGHTA and CDR2 is FQGNSA. Deletions cut 5 bases from V and 9 bases from J, with 12 bases between. DNA of the CDR3: TGTGCCAGCAGCATTCACTATGACACGCAGTATTTT. This sequence encodes CASSIHYDTQYF. Full variable domain (missing parts from reference TRBV7-2 and TRBJ2-3): GAGVSQSPSNKVTEKGKDVELRCDPISGHTALYWYRQSLGQGLEFLIYFQGNSAPDKSGLPSDRFSAERTGGSVSTLTIQRTQQEDSAVYLCASSIHYDTQYFGPGTRLTVL.

The chain joins TRBV28 to TRBJ2-2, with D tentatively TRBD1 (5 bases). The V end lost 5 bases, the J end lost 4 bases, and 8 bases lay between the germline ends. From germline, CDR1 is MDHEN and CDR2 SYDVKM. There are 13 residues in the CDR3. The CDR3 reads CASSIGVTGELFF. DNA of the CDR3: TGTGCCAGCAGTATAGGGGTCACCGGGGAGCTGTTTTTT.

In the case of this clone: Other DNA variants within this sample encode the same CDR3. J is TRBJ1-2 and V is TRBV19, with 9 bases that match TRBD1. Trimming at V came to 1 base and at J to 6 bases, leaving 0 bases not matched to a gene. Germline CDR1 reads LNHDA; CDR2 reads SQIVND (reference sequence). This CDR3 has 13 amino acids. The CDR3 bases are TGTGCCAGTAGTATAGGACAGGGGGATGGCTACACCTTC. The encoded protein is CASSIGQGDGYTF.

The chain carries TRBV30 and TRBJ2-3; D unclear. The CDR3 runs to 11 residues. Germline CDR1 GTSNPN, CDR2 SVGIG (reference sequence). Trimming stripped 4 bases from V and 4 bases from J, with 6 bases between. CDR3 coding DNA: TGTGCCTGGATGGTTGCAGATACGCAGTATTTT. Translated, it gives CAWMVADTQYF.

This chain uses TRBV30 with TRBJ2-3, with 9 nucleotides matching TRBD1. Germline CDR1 and CDR2: GTSNPN and SVGIG (reference sequence). V lost 3 bases, J lost 1 base, and 5 bases stayed unmatched. The CDR3 has 15 residues. The CDR3 DNA reads TGTGCCTGGAGGCCCCGGGACAGGGGCACAGATACGCAGTATTTT. Protein product: CAWRPRDRGTDTQYF.

In this sample, this clone turned up once. This specimen includes other DNA sequences encoding the same CDR3. The V call is TRBV5-1, the J call TRBJ2-7, with a tentative D call TRBD2 (6 bases). In germline, CDR1 is SGHRS, CDR2 YFSETQ. V was pared by 4 bases and J by 0 bases, with 14 bases between. The CDR3 has 15 amino acids. As DNA, the CDR3 is TGCGCCAGCAGCCCCGGTGGCGGGATCTCCTACGAGCAGTACTTC. Encoded protein: CASSPGGGISYEQYF.

This chain uses TRBV28 with TRBJ2-3; 10 nucleotides agree with TRBD1. Germline-derived CDR1 and CDR2 are MDHEN and SYDVKM. CDR3 length equals 15 residues. J lost 3 bases, V lost 5 bases, and 5 bases had no gene match. CDR3 loop: CASSGTGVGTDTQYF. CDR3 DNA: TGTGCCAGCAGTGGGACAGGGGTCGGGACAGATACGCAGTATTTT.

The rearrangement links TRBV5-1 to TRBJ1-2; D gene unclear. The CDR3 spans 14 residues. The V and J ends lost 7 bases and 4 bases respectively, with 17 bases between them. CDR1 is SGHRS, CDR2 YFSETQ, per germline. CDR3 DNA: TGCGCCAGCGCCCGCGGAGTGGGAGTCTATGGCTACACCTTC. This gives the protein CASARGVGVYGYTF.